Each of the 24 T cell receptor beta chains below was sequenced from the same sample in a study of identical twins. MiXCR was run by TCRdb on the 5' RACE reads, yielding one entry per CDR3 protein. The sample carries roughly 480,000 distinct CDR3 sequences, roughly 26% recorded once. These same data were also listed under a study on T cells expressing NK-cell markers.

Sequenced material: CD4+ T cells sorted from blood. These receptors were collected from a woman in her late teens or twenties in good health.

CDR3 DNA: TGTGCCAGCAGCTTAGGGGCGGTAAACGAGCAGTACTTC. Translated: CASSLGAVNEQYF. The chain joins TRBV11-2 to TRBJ2-7; D remains unclear. Germline CDR1 reads SGHAT; CDR2 reads FQNNGV. V dropped 1 base and J dropped 5 bases, with 9 bases sitting between them. This CDR3 region has 13 residues. Combining the CDR3 with reference TRBV11-2 and TRBJ2-7 gives the whole variable domain EAGVAQSPRYKIIEKRQSVAFWCNPISGHATLYWYQQILGQGPKLLIQFQNNGVVDDSQLPKDRFSAERLKGVDSTLKIQPAKLEDSAVYLCASSLGAVNEQYFGPGTRLTVT.

This clonotype was detected a few times. The chain carries TRBV27 and TRBJ2-7, with 8 bases aligning to TRBD1. The CDR3 is 16 amino acids. The germline V gene has CDR1 MNHEY and CDR2 SMNVEV (reference sequence). With 5 bases clipped from V and 6 bases from J, the junction kept 15 bases outside the gene matches. The CDR3 loop reads CASSPTTTGGLSEQYF. Here the CDR3 DNA reads TGTGCCAGCAGTCCAACTACAACAGGGGGTCTGAGCGAGCAGTACTTC.

J is TRBJ2-6 and V is TRBV10-3, with D hard to call. The ends were cut back, 10 bases at V and 0 bases at J, with 13 bases in the middle. Germline loops: CDR1 ENHRY, CDR2 SYGVKD. The CDR3 extends over 15 amino acids. The CDR3 protein is CATAERNSGANVLTF. CDR3 sequence (DNA): TGTGCCACGGCGGAGAGGAACTCTGGGGCCAACGTCCTGACTTTC.

This clonotype was seen only a few times. V and J are TRBV20-1 and TRBJ2-1; D may be TRBD1 (7 bases). Germline V gives CDR1 DFQATT, CDR2 SNEGSKA (reference sequence). Trimming pared 4 bases from V and 5 bases from J, leaving 9 bases between. This CDR3 has 12 amino acids. The chain's CDR3 is CSATRGDNEQFF. CDR3 bases: TGCAGTGCTACCAGGGGGGACAATGAGCAGTTCTTC.

This clonotype showed up just a few times. The chain carries TRBV7-3 and TRBJ1-5; D is unclear. V gave up 1 base and J gave up 7 bases, with 8 bases separating them. Germline values: CDR1 SGHTA, CDR2 FQGTGA. The CDR3 runs 13 residues. CDR3 loop: CASSLKFGQPQHF. CDR3 sequence (DNA): TGTGCCAGCAGCTTAAAATTTGGCCAGCCCCAGCATTTT. The full variable domain, in which reference TRBV7-3 and TRBJ1-5 provide the parts outside the CDR3, is GAGVSQTPSNKVTEKGKYVELRCDPISGHTALYWYRQSLGQGPEFLIYFQGTGAADDSGLPNDRFFAVRPEGSVSTLKIQRTERGDSAVYLCASSLKFGQPQHFGDGTRLSIL.

This clonotype showed up just a few times. The J gene is TRBJ2-7, the V gene TRBV9, with 8 nucleotides matching TRBD1. J lost 4 bases, V lost 4 bases, and 7 bases had no gene match. Germline V gene data show CDR1 as SGDLS and CDR2 as YYNGEE. The CDR3 extends over 14 amino acids. The CDR3 sequence: CASSPNRGDYEQYF. The CDR3 nucleotides are TGTGCCAGCAGCCCAAACAGGGGGGATTACGAGCAGTACTTC. Based on the CDR3 plus reference TRBV9 and TRBJ2-7, the full variable domain is DSGVTQTPKHLITATGQRVTLRCSPRSGDLSVYWYQQSLDQGLQFLIQYYNGEERAKGNILERFSAQQFPDLHSELNLSSLELGDSALYFCASSPNRGDYEQYFGPGTRLTVT.

This chain links TRBV7-8 with TRBJ2-3; 9 nucleotides align to TRBD1. Germline V gene lookup returns CDR1 SGHVS and CDR2 FQNEAQ. The CDR3 runs 15 residues. The trim removed 2 bases at V and 4 bases at J, leaving 4 bases unmatched. The CDR3 here is CASSLWGQGADTQYF. CDR3 nucleotides: TGTGCCAGCAGCTTATGGGGACAGGGTGCAGATACGCAGTATTTT.

In DNA, the CDR3 is TGCAGTGCCGGGGGGGGTCTAGCGGGTGGAAATGAGCAGTTCTTC. Translated, it gives CSAGGGLAGGNEQFF. The V and J genes are TRBV20-1 and TRBJ2-1, with 8 bases lining up with TRBD2. CDR1 and CDR2 (germline): DFQATT, SNEGSKA (reference sequence). V shed 6 bases and J 7 bases; nucleotides not matched to a gene: 14. The CDR3 is made up of 15 amino acids.

This rearrangement joins TRBV19 to TRBJ2-1; 14 positions agree with TRBD2. The ends lost 6 bases at V and 9 bases at J; junction bases unmatched: 4. The CDR3 has 14 residues. From germline, CDR1 is LNHDA and CDR2 SQIVND (reference sequence). The CDR3 nucleotides read TGTGCCAGTAGGGCCGGGACTAGCGGGAGTGAGCAGTTCTTC. Protein sequence: CASRAGTSGSEQFF.

This clonotype was detected a few times. The rearrangement links TRBV20-1 to TRBJ1-1, with a possible D match to TRBD1 (5 bases). With 5 bases removed from V and 3 bases from J, the gap between germline ends came to 16 bases. CDR1 and CDR2 (germline): DFQATT, SNEGSKA (reference sequence). The CDR3 length is 14 residues. The CDR3 DNA follows: TGCAGTGCTGAACCCGGGACGACTCACACTGAAGCTTTCTTT. This translates into CSAEPGTTHTEAFF.

In this sample, this clonotype turned up many times. The rearrangement joins TRBV5-1 to TRBJ1-1; D perhaps matches TRBD1 (5 bases). This CDR3 has 16 residues. V was trimmed by 4 bases and J by 0 bases, leaving 16 bases between them. Germline V gene data show CDR1 as SGHRS and CDR2 as YFSETQ. CDR3 in DNA: TGCGCCAGCAGCCCCCAACTCGCGGACATGAACACTGAAGCTTTCTTT. This gives the protein CASSPQLADMNTEAFF.

This chain connects TRBV20-1 to TRBJ2-5, with D perhaps being TRBD1 or TRBD2 (5 bases each). CDR3 length: 13 amino acids. Germline assignment: CDR1 DFQATT and CDR2 SNEGSKA (reference sequence). Trimming cost V 2 bases and J 11 bases, with 18 bases left between them. Here the CDR3 reads CSARIPGPSRQYF. The CDR3 DNA reads TGCAGTGCTAGAATTCCGGGGCCCAGCAGGCAGTACTTC.

This clonotype has a handful of counts. J is TRBJ1-2 and V is TRBV7-9, with TRBD1 matching over 7 bases. The CDR3 consists of 13 residues. Trimming cost V 3 bases and J 7 bases; bases outside gene matches: 5. Germline V gene data show CDR1 as SEHNR and CDR2 as FQNEAQ (reference sequence). CDR3 in amino acids: CASSLTGIFGYTF. In nucleotides, the CDR3 is TGTGCCAGCAGCTTGACAGGGATCTTTGGCTACACCTTC.

The rearrangement links TRBV4-1 to TRBJ2-1; 10 bases align to TRBD2. The V segment lost 4 bases and the J segment 7 bases; nucleotides outside the gene matches: 7. CDR3 length: 15 residues. The germline V gene has CDR1 MGHRA and CDR2 YSYEKL. The CDR3 DNA is TGCGCCAGCAGCCTTACAGGACTAGCGGTAAATGAGCAGTTCTTC. Protein: CASSLTGLAVNEQFF.

As concerns this clonotype: Mismatch with germline at one junction end may stem from a read error. This chain uses TRBV10-3 with TRBJ1-6; tentative D call: TRBD1 (5 bases). CDR1 ENHRY and CDR2 SYGVKD come from the germline V gene. This CDR3 contains 15 residues. DNA for the CDR3: TGTGCCACCAAGGAAACCCGTGGGGGAAGCTCACCCTTCCACTTT. Amino acids: CATKETRGGSSPFHF.

This chain links TRBV12-3 or TRBV12-4 with TRBJ2-3, with TRBD1 identical over 8 bases. The CDR3 is made up of 14 amino acids. After removal of 4 bases from V and 7 bases from J, the junction contained 7 bases not matched to a gene. The CDR3 is CASSWTGRQNTQYF. The CDR3 nucleotides are TGTGCCAGCAGTTGGACAGGGCGTCAGAATACGCAGTATTTT.

The J gene is TRBJ1-1, the V gene TRBV10-2; 10 positions match TRBD1. CDR3 length: 14 residues. The V and J ends lost 6 bases and 4 bases, in that order; junction bases with no gene match: 5. Germline loops: CDR1 WSHSY, CDR2 SAAADI. The CDR3 nucleotides read TGCGCCAGCAGATTGAGGGACAGGGGCACTGAAGCTTTCTTT. This encodes CASRLRDRGTEAFF.

The chain employs TRBV12-3 or TRBV12-4 and TRBJ2-1; D is ambiguous. The CDR3 sequence is 12 residues long. V dropped 4 bases and J dropped 5 bases, with 6 bases sitting between them. The CDR3 protein is CASSYHDNEQFF. The CDR3, as DNA: TGTGCCAGCAGTTATCATGACAATGAGCAGTTCTTC.

J is TRBJ1-2 and V is TRBV6-6; no clear D gene. Germline-derived CDR1 and CDR2 are MNHNY and SVGAGI (reference sequence). Trimming took off 5 bases at V and 7 bases at J, with 8 bases between the two ends. CDR3 length: 11 amino acids. CDR3 loop: CASSPKSGYTF. The CDR3 DNA sequence: TGTGCCAGCAGTCCGAAGAGTGGCTACACCTTC.

The table lists this clonotype with a few counts. J is TRBJ2-1 and V is TRBV27, with TRBD2 matching over 8 bases. CDR1 is MNHEY and CDR2 is SMNVEV in the germline V gene (reference sequence). The CDR3 is made up of 15 amino acids. V gave up 5 bases and J gave up 4 bases; unmatched junction bases: 7. The CDR3 protein is CASSPRGDKYNEQFF. CDR3 in DNA: TGTGCCAGCAGTCCGCGGGGGGACAAATACAATGAGCAGTTCTTC.

This clonotype has just a few counts. The chain combines TRBV18 with TRBJ2-7; 8 nucleotides align to TRBD2. This CDR3 comprises 16 residues. The V gene's germline CDR1 is KGHSH and CDR2 LQKENI. After removal of 3 bases from V and 2 bases from J, the junction contained 9 bases not matched to a gene. This chain's CDR3 is CASSPGGARLAYEQYF. The CDR3 coding sequence is TGTGCCAGCTCACCCGGGGGGGCCCGGCTCGCCTACGAGCAGTACTTC.

This clonotype was counted only a few times. This sequence joins TRBV19 and TRBJ2-5, with D perhaps matching TRBD2 (5 bases). This CDR3 has 13 amino acids. The germline V gene has CDR1 LNHDA and CDR2 SQIVND (reference sequence). Between the trimmed V and J ends, which lost 2 bases and 4 bases, there was a span of 8 bases. This CDR3 is CASSITRRETQYF. CDR3 nucleotides: TGTGCCAGTAGTATAACTAGACGAGAGACCCAGTACTTC. Full variable domain (missing parts from reference TRBV19 and TRBJ2-5): DGGITQSPKYLFRKEGQNVTLSCEQNLNHDAMYWYRQDPGQGLRLIYYSQIVNDFQKGDIAEGYSVSREKKESFPLTVTSAQKNPTAFYLCASSITRRETQYFGPGTRLLVL.

This clonotype was found a few times. The J gene is TRBJ2-1, the V gene TRBV20-1; TRBD2 matches at 8 bases. Trimming removed 5 bases from V and 4 bases from J; junction bases left unmatched: 7. The CDR3 totals 14 residues. The germline gives CDR1 DFQATT, CDR2 SNEGSKA (reference sequence). The CDR3 loop is CSAYKASGYNEQFF. The CDR3 coding sequence is TGCAGTGCTTATAAAGCTAGCGGGTACAATGAGCAGTTCTTC.

This clonotype showed up just once. This chain joins TRBV2 and TRBJ2-1; TRBD1 matches at 8 bases. After removal of 6 bases from V and 4 bases from J, the junction contained 5 bases not matched to a gene. This CDR3 has 14 residues. Germline V gene data show CDR1 as SNHLY and CDR2 as FYNNEI. CDR3 bases: TGTGCCAGCAGGACGGACAGGGTATACAATGAGCAGTTCTTC. Its translation is CASRTDRVYNEQFF. Full variable domain (outside the CDR3, taken from reference TRBV2 and TRBJ2-1): EPEVTQTPSHQVTQMGQEVILRCVPISNHLYFYWYRQILGQKVEFLVSFYNNEISEKSEIFDDQFSVERPDGSNFTLKIRSTKLEDSAMYFCASRTDRVYNEQFFGPGTRLTVL.